Sequencing of this TCR beta chain was carried out in a study of T cell repertoires in cytomegalovirus infection. The wider study: Selected CMV epitopes included recently identified HLA-C-restricted ones as well as well-studied HLA-B-restricted ones. Public signatures in TCR beta pointed to CMV infection and matching HLA type. Study-level points and caveats: Dominating the ex vivo response were TCR beta clonotypes that were CMV-specific and HLA-C-restricted. The cumulative frequency of public TCR beta families distinguished individuals who carried CMV together with the relevant HLA.

TCRdb redid the calling of the reads with MiXCR, one entry per CDR3 protein. This sample has approximately 600,000 distinct CDR3 sequences, with 40% found just once. In its sample, this clonotype was seen a few times. Its antigen is unknown. The clonotype originates from a human donor in good health (CMV status not recorded). Some clones in this sample may be carry-over from other donors' samples. The input for sequencing was cultured PBMCs, taken from culture after CMV antigen stimulation.

CDR3 residues: CASSEARQGNEKLFF. The CDR3 DNA sequence: TGTGCCAGCAGTGAAGCGCGCCAGGGTAATGAAAAACTGTTTTTT. The chain uses TRBV6-1 and TRBJ1-4, with D possibly TRBD1 on 5 matching bases. Germline-derived CDR1 and CDR2 are MNHNS and SASEGT. CDR3 length equals 15 residues. Trimming took off 0 bases at V and 4 bases at J, with 9 bases between the two ends.